This is a list of T cell receptor beta chains from one sample in a study of post-analysis software for immune sequencing data. TCRdb used MiXCR to reprocess the PCR reads, holding one entry per CDR3 protein. The repertoire includes some 890,000 distinct CDR3 sequences, roughly 50% of them detected once, and 4.6% sits in the top ten. Sequencing was performed on blood. The receptor set was obtained from a girl between 5 and 17 years old with multiple sclerosis. Each CDR3 is given with its conserved first and last residue. Fields, in order: CDR3 protein, CDR3 DNA, V gene, clone size, D gene, J gene. A D gene is named only where the DNA matches it firmly. Some rows have no size entry. The others give once, few or many, or a class for an expanded clone.

CASSRDRGLAPGEQYF TGTGCCAGCAGTAGGGACAGGGGGCTGGCGCCGGGCGAGCAGTACTTC TRBV27 NA TRBD1 TRBJ2-7
CASSVAKSGRENEQFF TGTGCCAGCAGCGTAGCTAAGAGCGGGAGAGAAAATGAGCAGTTCTTC TRBV9 NA TRBD2 TRBJ2-1
CSVENRVGLYGYTF TGCAGCGTTGAAAACAGGGTCGGACTCTATGGCTACACCTTC TRBV29-1 NA NA TRBJ1-2
CASSDDRITEAFF TGTGCCAGCAGCGACGACAGGATAACTGAAGCTTTCTTT TRBV2 NA NA TRBJ1-1
CSALTGGTEKQYF TGCAGTGCCCTCACGGGCGGTACGGAGAAGCAGTACTTC TRBV20-1 NA NA TRBJ2-7
CASSLASGWVDEQFF TGCGCCAGCAGCTTGGCGTCAGGGTGGGTCGATGAGCAGTTCTTC TRBV5-1 NA NA TRBJ2-1
CASSLDLISDTF TGTGCCAGCAGCTTAGACCTTATCAGTGACACCTTC TRBV7-9 few NA TRBJ1-2
CASSYNELWQYF TGTGCCAGCAGTTATAACGAACTTTGGCAGTACTTC TRBV6-6 few NA TRBJ2-4
CATATGPLYEQYF TGTGCCACCGCGACAGGACCCCTCTACGAGCAGTACTTC TRBV10-3 NA NA TRBJ2-7
CASSLDTNQPQHF TGTGCCAGCAGCTTGGACACCAATCAGCCCCAGCATTTT TRBV7-9 few NA TRBJ1-5
CASSSTRRHYEQYF TGTGCCAGCAGTTCGACAAGGAGGCACTACGAGCAGTACTTC TRBV28 NA NA TRBJ2-7
CASTRLLRDTQYF TGTGCCAGCACCAGACTCTTAAGAGATACGCAGTATTTT TRBV6-1 NA NA TRBJ2-3
CATERGGYGYEQYF TGTGCCACGGAAAGGGGAGGGTACGGCTACGAGCAGTACTTC TRBV6-2/TRBV6-3 few TRBD2 TRBJ2-7
CASSYWTGDGYTF TGTGCCAGCAGTTACTGGACAGGGGATGGCTACACCTTC TRBV6-6 NA TRBD1 TRBJ1-2
CASSERPGPYGYTF TGTGCCAGCAGTGAGCGTCCGGGTCCCTATGGCTACACCTTC TRBV6-1 few NA TRBJ1-2
CASSEWSAGSYEQYF TGCGCCAGCAGTGAGTGGTCGGCAGGTTCCTACGAGCAGTACTTC TRBV10-2 NA NA TRBJ2-7
CSARRLAGGGERYEQYF TGCAGTGCTAGGCGACTAGCGGGAGGAGGAGAAAGGTACGAGCAGTACTTC TRBV20-1 NA TRBD2 TRBJ2-7
CASSLRNYGYTF TGTGCCAGCTCACTCAGGAACTATGGCTACACCTTC TRBV18 NA NA TRBJ1-2
CSADGTSGQETQYF TGCAGTGCGGACGGGACTAGCGGACAAGAGACCCAGTACTTC TRBV20-1 few TRBD2 TRBJ2-5
CASSVEQAGAAEQFF TGTGCCAGCAGCGTAGAACAAGCGGGAGCGGCTGAGCAGTTCTTC TRBV9 NA TRBD2 TRBJ2-1
CSVQTGMETQYF TGCAGCGTCCAAACAGGGATGGAGACCCAGTACTTC TRBV29-1 few NA TRBJ2-5
CASISAGSTSYNEQYF TGTGCCAGCATTTCCGCCGGGAGTACCTCCTACAATGAGCAGTACTTC TRBV7-8 NA NA TRBJ2-5
CARSMLGTGSEQYF TGTGCCCGCAGCATGCTTGGGACAGGCTCCGAGCAGTACTTC TRBV28 NA TRBD1 TRBJ2-7
CASSLTSDPYNEQFF TGTGCCAGCAGCTTAACTAGCGACCCCTACAATGAGCAGTTCTTC TRBV7-9 NA TRBD2 TRBJ2-1
CASSLDRVTDTQYF TGCGCCAGCAGCTTGGACAGGGTCACAGATACGCAGTATTTT TRBV7-2 NA TRBD1 TRBJ2-3
CSVVMGGVQETQYF TGCAGCGTTGTCATGGGGGGAGTACAAGAGACCCAGTACTTC TRBV29-1 NA NA TRBJ2-5
CSVDGTNYEQYF TGCAGCGTTGACGGGACTAACTACGAGCAGTACTTC TRBV29-1 few TRBD2 TRBJ2-7
CSVEGQPGGGAPNYGYTF TGCAGCGTCGAGGGACAACCGGGTGGGGGAGCGCCAAACTATGGCTACACCTTC TRBV29-1 NA NA TRBJ1-2